This is a list of T cell receptor beta chains from one sample in a study of T-cell reconstitution after alpha-beta-depleted transplantation in children. TCRdb reanalysed the PCR reads using MiXCR and keeps one entry per CDR3 protein. Of some 640,000 distinct CDR3 sequences listed, 15% to 20% are singletons. The starting material was PBMCs from the stem cell graft donor, obtained from the stem cell graft. These receptors originate from a human donor who donated a stem cell graft to a child with acute myeloid leukemia. Each CDR3 is given with its conserved first and last residue. Fields, in order: D gene, J gene, V gene, clone size, CDR3 protein, CDR3 DNA. The D gene is left open where the match is weak. Clone size, where shown, is once, few, many, or a class for clones that have expanded.

D gene: NA; J gene: TRBJ1-4; V gene: TRBV7-8; clone size: NA; CDR3 protein: CASTREGLFNEKLFF; CDR3 DNA: TGTGCCAGCACGAGGGAGGGACTGTTTAATGAAAAACTGTTTTTT
D gene: NA; J gene: TRBJ2-1; V gene: TRBV12-3/TRBV12-4; clone size: NA; CDR3 protein: CASSGRNGEQFF; CDR3 DNA: TGTGCCAGCAGTGGAAGGAATGGGGAGCAGTTCTTC
D gene: NA; J gene: TRBJ1-6; V gene: TRBV20-1; clone size: many; CDR3 protein: CSARFATVGGLDSPLHF; CDR3 DNA: TGCAGTGCTAGATTTGCCACGGTCGGGGGGTTAGATTCACCCCTCCACTTT
D gene: TRBD2; J gene: TRBJ2-3; V gene: TRBV20-1; clone size: many; CDR3 protein: CSLHSGGGTQYF; CDR3 DNA: TGCAGTCTTCATTCGGGGGGAGGTACGCAGTATTTT
D gene: NA; J gene: TRBJ2-1; V gene: TRBV12-3/TRBV12-4; clone size: many; CDR3 protein: CASSLARGGREQFF; CDR3 DNA: TGTGCCAGCAGTTTAGCTAGGGGTGGCCGTGAGCAGTTCTTC
D gene: TRBD1; J gene: TRBJ2-1; V gene: TRBV7-3; clone size: NA; CDR3 protein: CASSPGQGGSRFF; CDR3 DNA: TGTGCCAGCAGCCCCGGACAGGGGGGATCACGGTTCTTC
D gene: NA; J gene: TRBJ2-7; V gene: TRBV27; clone size: many; CDR3 protein: CASSLSSIGVAGYEQYF; CDR3 DNA: TGTGCCAGCAGTTTATCTTCGATAGGGGTGGCAGGCTACGAGCAGTACTTC
D gene: NA; J gene: TRBJ2-1; V gene: TRBV12-3/TRBV12-4; clone size: few; CDR3 protein: CASSFAGNHNEQFF; CDR3 DNA: TGTGCCAGCAGTTTTGCGGGGAATCACAATGAGCAGTTCTTC
D gene: TRBD1; J gene: TRBJ1-1; V gene: TRBV20-1; clone size: few; CDR3 protein: CSAREFGQGDTEAFF; CDR3 DNA: TGCAGTGCTAGAGAATTTGGGCAGGGGGACACTGAAGCTTTCTTT
D gene: NA; J gene: TRBJ1-3; V gene: TRBV5-1; clone size: NA; CDR3 protein: CASSFTGTGFSGNTIYF; CDR3 DNA: TGCGCCAGCAGCTTTACCGGGACGGGGTTCTCTGGAAACACCATATATTTT
D gene: TRBD2; J gene: TRBJ2-7; V gene: TRBV20-1; clone size: many; CDR3 protein: CSARVPSGYEQYF; CDR3 DNA: TGCAGTGCTAGAGTGCCTAGCGGCTACGAGCAGTACTTC
D gene: NA; J gene: TRBJ1-1; V gene: TRBV10-3; clone size: many; CDR3 protein: CAISETGLMNTEAFF; CDR3 DNA: TGTGCCATCAGTGAGACAGGCCTGATGAACACTGAAGCTTTCTTT
D gene: NA; J gene: TRBJ2-7; V gene: TRBV13; clone size: few; CDR3 protein: CASSPWERYEQYF; CDR3 DNA: TGTGCCAGCAGCCCCTGGGAACGGTACGAGCAGTACTTC
D gene: NA; J gene: TRBJ1-3; V gene: TRBV20-1; clone size: many; CDR3 protein: CSARDRGLGTTGNTIYF; CDR3 DNA: TGCAGTGCTAGAGATCGAGGGCTTGGGACGACTGGAAACACCATATATTTT
D gene: NA; J gene: TRBJ1-6; V gene: TRBV5-5; clone size: NA; CDR3 protein: CASSLLTELVSPLHF; CDR3 DNA: TGTGCCAGCAGCCTTTTGACAGAACTCGTGTCCCCCCTCCACTTT
D gene: NA; J gene: TRBJ2-1; V gene: TRBV11-2; clone size: few; CDR3 protein: CASSSASSFDEQFF; CDR3 DNA: TGTGCCAGCAGCTCAGCCTCTAGCTTCGATGAGCAGTTCTTC
D gene: NA; J gene: TRBJ1-1; V gene: TRBV5-1; clone size: few; CDR3 protein: CASSLSSPSRDTEAFF; CDR3 DNA: TGCGCCAGCAGCTTATCGTCTCCTTCCCGGGACACTGAAGCTTTCTTT
D gene: NA; J gene: TRBJ2-1; V gene: TRBV6-5; clone size: many; CDR3 protein: CASSYSMISFSLNEQFF; CDR3 DNA: TGTGCCAGCAGTTACTCGATGATTTCTTTTTCCCTCAATGAGCAGTTCTTC
D gene: NA; J gene: TRBJ2-5; V gene: TRBV5-1; clone size: NA; CDR3 protein: CASRPSGAPETQYF; CDR3 DNA: TGCGCCAGCAGGCCCTCCGGGGCGCCGGAGACCCAGTACTTC
D gene: TRBD1; J gene: TRBJ1-3; V gene: TRBV4-1; clone size: NA; CDR3 protein: CASSAGQGLARSGNTIYF; CDR3 DNA: TGCGCCAGCAGCGCGGGACAGGGACTTGCACGCTCTGGAAACACCATATATTTT
D gene: TRBD1; J gene: TRBJ1-2; V gene: TRBV12-3/TRBV12-4; clone size: few; CDR3 protein: CASNPGQGVDYGYTF; CDR3 DNA: TGTGCCAGCAACCCTGGGCAGGGGGTTGACTATGGCTACACCTTC
D gene: TRBD1; J gene: TRBJ2-1; V gene: TRBV24-1; clone size: NA; CDR3 protein: CATSDTGGHEQFF; CDR3 DNA: TGTGCCACCAGTGACACAGGGGGGCATGAGCAGTTCTTC
D gene: NA; J gene: TRBJ1-1; V gene: TRBV11-2; clone size: NA; CDR3 protein: CASSLSYGASFPEAFF; CDR3 DNA: TGTGCCAGCAGCTTATCTTACGGGGCGAGCTTCCCTGAAGCTTTCTTT
D gene: NA; J gene: TRBJ2-7; V gene: TRBV29-1; clone size: many; CDR3 protein: CSVGDGWGREQYF; CDR3 DNA: TGCAGCGTTGGAGACGGCTGGGGGAGAGAGCAGTACTTC
D gene: NA; J gene: TRBJ2-5; V gene: TRBV5-1; clone size: NA; CDR3 protein: CASSWELPDEGETQYF; CDR3 DNA: TGCGCCAGCAGCTGGGAGCTACCCGACGAGGGGGAGACCCAGTACTTC
D gene: NA; J gene: TRBJ2-1; V gene: TRBV6-2/TRBV6-3; clone size: few; CDR3 protein: CASSYYAGTDGGEQFF; CDR3 DNA: TGTGCCAGCAGTTACTATGCCGGGACAGATGGGGGGGAGCAGTTCTTC
D gene: TRBD1; J gene: TRBJ2-7; V gene: TRBV29-1; clone size: many; CDR3 protein: CSVGGTGWNSYEQYF; CDR3 DNA: TGCAGCGTTGGGGGGACAGGTTGGAACTCCTACGAGCAGTACTTC
D gene: NA; J gene: TRBJ2-1; V gene: TRBV12-3/TRBV12-4; clone size: many; CDR3 protein: CASSSGEGNEQFF; CDR3 DNA: TGTGCCAGCAGTTCGGGCGAGGGGAATGAGCAGTTCTTC
D gene: NA; J gene: TRBJ1-3; V gene: TRBV7-9; clone size: few; CDR3 protein: CASSPPSSGNTIYF; CDR3 DNA: TGTGCCAGCAGCCCACCTAGCTCTGGAAACACCATATATTTT
D gene: NA; J gene: TRBJ2-3; V gene: TRBV20-1; clone size: many; CDR3 protein: CSAATDTQYF; CDR3 DNA: TGCAGTGCAGCCACAGATACGCAGTATTTT
D gene: NA; J gene: TRBJ2-2; V gene: TRBV4-3; clone size: few; CDR3 protein: CASSQDGGWTGELFF; CDR3 DNA: TGCGCCAGCAGCCAAGATGGGGGGTGGACCGGGGAGCTGTTTTTT
D gene: NA; J gene: TRBJ1-2; V gene: TRBV12-3/TRBV12-4; clone size: many; CDR3 protein: CASSLTSGIGYTF; CDR3 DNA: TGTGCCAGCAGTCTGACTTCGGGGATAGGCTACACCTTC
D gene: NA; J gene: TRBJ2-5; V gene: TRBV9; clone size: many; CDR3 protein: CASSVEGETQYF; CDR3 DNA: TGTGCCAGCAGCGTAGAGGGAGAGACCCAGTACTTC
D gene: TRBD1; J gene: TRBJ1-1; V gene: TRBV20-1; clone size: many; CDR3 protein: CSAIQGALNTEAFF; CDR3 DNA: TGCAGTGCTATACAGGGGGCCTTGAACACTGAAGCTTTCTTT
D gene: TRBD2; J gene: TRBJ2-1; V gene: TRBV20-1; clone size: many; CDR3 protein: CSARDLAGAYNEQFF; CDR3 DNA: TGCAGTGCTAGAGATTTAGCGGGGGCCTACAATGAGCAGTTCTTC
D gene: NA; J gene: TRBJ1-5; V gene: TRBV12-3/TRBV12-4; clone size: many; CDR3 protein: CASSSGLAQHF; CDR3 DNA: TGTGCCAGCAGCTCCGGTTTGGCCCAGCATTTT
D gene: NA; J gene: TRBJ1-1; V gene: TRBV20-1; clone size: NA; CDR3 protein: CSARIPWGGVNTEAFF; CDR3 DNA: TGCAGTGCTAGAATCCCTTGGGGAGGAGTGAACACTGAAGCTTTCTTT
D gene: NA; J gene: TRBJ2-4; V gene: TRBV7-2; clone size: NA; CDR3 protein: CASSLGRGRGENIQYF; CDR3 DNA: TGTGCCAGCAGCTTAGGGAGGGGGCGCGGGGAAAACATTCAGTACTTC
D gene: NA; J gene: TRBJ2-3; V gene: TRBV20-1; clone size: many; CDR3 protein: CSARARDWTDTQYF; CDR3 DNA: TGCAGTGCTAGGGCCCGGGACTGGACAGATACGCAGTATTTT
D gene: NA; J gene: TRBJ1-5; V gene: TRBV4-1; clone size: NA; CDR3 protein: CASSQVRGSGNQPQHF; CDR3 DNA: TGCGCCAGCAGCCAAGTGCGAGGGAGTGGAAATCAGCCCCAGCATTTT
D gene: NA; J gene: TRBJ2-3; V gene: TRBV6-1; clone size: NA; CDR3 protein: CATRRVGGTDTQYF; CDR3 DNA: TGTGCCACCCGAAGGGTGGGGGGCACAGATACGCAGTATTTT
D gene: NA; J gene: TRBJ1-3; V gene: TRBV20-1; clone size: many; CDR3 protein: CSASAQHGNTIYF; CDR3 DNA: TGCAGTGCCAGCGCCCAGCATGGAAACACCATATATTTT
D gene: TRBD1; J gene: TRBJ1-2; V gene: TRBV3-1; clone size: NA; CDR3 protein: CASSLYRGQDGYTF; CDR3 DNA: TGTGCCAGCAGCCTCTACAGGGGGCAAGATGGCTACACCTTC
D gene: TRBD1; J gene: TRBJ2-1; V gene: TRBV20-1; clone size: many; CDR3 protein: CSAITGTGYNEQFF; CDR3 DNA: TGCAGTGCTATCACCGGGACAGGTTACAATGAGCAGTTCTTC
D gene: NA; J gene: TRBJ2-3; V gene: TRBV12-3/TRBV12-4; clone size: few; CDR3 protein: CASNLQGPTDTQYF; CDR3 DNA: TGTGCCAGCAATCTACAGGGCCCCACAGATACGCAGTATTTT
D gene: NA; J gene: TRBJ1-2; V gene: TRBV3-1; clone size: NA; CDR3 protein: CASSQEAGTNYGYTF; CDR3 DNA: TGTGCCAGCAGCCAAGAAGCAGGGACTAACTATGGCTACACCTTC
D gene: NA; J gene: TRBJ1-2; V gene: TRBV9; clone size: few; CDR3 protein: CASSSRTANYGYTF; CDR3 DNA: TGTGCCAGCAGCTCCCGGACAGCTAACTATGGCTACACCTTC
D gene: TRBD1; J gene: TRBJ1-6; V gene: TRBV20-1; clone size: few; CDR3 protein: CSARDGTDNSPLHF; CDR3 DNA: TGCAGTGCTAGAGATGGGACAGATAATTCACCCCTCCACTTT
D gene: TRBD1; J gene: TRBJ2-3; V gene: TRBV28; clone size: NA; CDR3 protein: CASSPTDRGLTDTQYF; CDR3 DNA: TGTGCCAGCAGTCCGACGGACAGGGGTCTCACAGATACGCAGTATTTT
D gene: NA; J gene: TRBJ2-7; V gene: TRBV12-3/TRBV12-4; clone size: many; CDR3 protein: CASSFGLWDEQYF; CDR3 DNA: TGTGCCAGCAGTTTCGGGTTATGGGACGAGCAGTACTTC
D gene: TRBD1; J gene: TRBJ2-1; V gene: TRBV20-1; clone size: many; CDR3 protein: CSAHGAGGSYNEQFF; CDR3 DNA: TGCAGTGCTCACGGGGCAGGGGGCTCCTACAATGAGCAGTTCTTC
D gene: NA; J gene: TRBJ2-7; V gene: TRBV27; clone size: many; CDR3 protein: CASSYVPSFYEQYF; CDR3 DNA: TGTGCCAGCAGTTATGTCCCGAGTTTCTACGAGCAGTACTTC